The clone carrying this T cell receptor beta chain was counted between two and nine times. Its cognate antigen is unknown. The CDR3 runs to 13 residues. Germline loops: CDR1 DFQATT, CDR2 SNEGSKA (reference sequence). Trimming cost V 4 bases and J 3 bases, with 10 bases left between them. This record belongs to a study of identical twins. Template switching, a step in the protocol, added a universal primer site, and cDNA carried unique molecular identifiers. TCRdb reanalysed the 5' RACE reads using MiXCR and keeps one entry per CDR3 protein. This sample has hundreds of thousands of distinct CDR3 sequences, with under 8.5% found just once. Study-wide results and caveats: Insertions ran lower in abundant cord blood beta clonotypes, though not in memory repertoires. Out-of-frame sharing of TCR alpha in monozygotic twins was underestimated by models.

All donors were healthy Caucasians. This sample was shared with a second study, whose subject was yellow fever vaccine responses in identical twins.

The sequence came from a woman aged 18-29 years in good health. J is TRBJ1-5 and V is TRBV20-1, with D hard to call. The sample comprised PBMCs. The CDR3 protein is CSATDGTNQPQHF. Written as DNA, the CDR3 is TGCAGTGCTACGGACGGAACCAATCAGCCCCAGCATTTT.